The rows below give T cell receptor beta chains drawn from one sample of a study of CD8 T cells in Susac syndrome. MiXCR, run by TCRdb on the immunoSEQ multiplex PCR reads, gives a single entry per CDR3 protein. The sample has some 130,000 distinct CDR3 sequences, under 95% seen once. Sequencing used CD8+ T cells from PBMCs. The receptor set was obtained from a human donor with multiple sclerosis. The CDR3 runs from the conserved cysteine through the conserved F or W. The order of the fields is clone size, V gene, J gene, CDR3 protein. Clone size appears in some rows only: once, few, many, or a class for an expanded clone.

>-|TRBV27|TRBJ2-3
CASTGQGLDTQYF
>-|TRBV3-1|TRBJ2-7
CASSPVAGEQYF
>-|TRBV10-3|TRBJ2-4
CAISESTRDRVAKNIQYF
>few|TRBV27|TRBJ2-7
CASSLAGSYEQYF
>-|TRBV12-3/TRBV12-4|TRBJ2-1
CASGLGYDEQFF
>-|TRBV4-2|TRBJ2-3
CASSQEGLADTQYF
>-|TRBV30|TRBJ1-1
CAWSQQTTTEAFF
>-|TRBV5-1|TRBJ2-5
CASSLLTGAQETQYF
>-|TRBV7-9|TRBJ2-6
CASSWPPSSGANVLTF
>-|TRBV20-1|TRBJ2-7
CSARPGQGSSYEQYF
>-|TRBV27|TRBJ2-7
CASSRQQGPYEQYF
>-|TRBV24-1|TRBJ2-2
CATSDLPRGNGELFF
>-|TRBV29-1|TRBJ2-3
CSVRTVPDTQYF
>-|TRBV27|TRBJ2-2
CASSLSAISGELFF
>-|TRBV9|TRBJ2-7
CASSPSGEGYEQYF
>-|TRBV28|TRBJ2-5
CASFSTGGETQYF
>-|TRBV14|TRBJ2-3
CASSLGLAGLDTQYF
>-|TRBV4-2|TRBJ2-3
CASSQGDRETADTQYF
>-|TRBV28|TRBJ2-5
CASSLLGGAETQYF
>once|TRBV2|TRBJ2-1
CASSEGAGVSNEQFF
>-|TRBV9|TRBJ2-1
CASSVGGTSVNEQFF
>-|TRBV6-5|TRBJ2-3
CASSLGGGTDTQYF
>-|TRBV12-3/TRBV12-4|TRBJ1-1
CASSLRGFEAFF
>-|TRBV12-3/TRBV12-4|TRBJ2-3
CASSRPGTGADTQYF
>-|TRBV5-6|TRBJ2-5
CASSLFGTLGAQETQYF
>-|TRBV19|TRBJ1-1
CASRAPRRNTEAFF
>-|TRBV6-5|TRBJ2-3
CACAGHPTDTQYF
>-|TRBV13|TRBJ2-7
CASSPSGISYEQYF
>-|TRBV5-6|TRBJ1-1
CASSFERSEAFF
>-|TRBV7-9|TRBJ2-7
CASSLPRAYEQYF
>-|TRBV10-3|TRBJ2-2
CAINRGSNTGELFF
>-|TRBV29-1|TRBJ1-2
CSVEEDGNGYTF
>-|TRBV7-2|TRBJ2-7
CASSQGDGFYEQYF
>once|TRBV20-1|TRBJ2-7
CSASMGQGAYEQYF
>-|TRBV29-1|TRBJ2-1
CSVTGTAYNEQFF
>once|TRBV9|TRBJ2-2
CASSVGRASGRNGELFF
>-|TRBV12-3/TRBV12-4|TRBJ2-2
CASSQGLAGLDGELFF
>-|TRBV2|TRBJ1-5
CASSERGTGGYQPQHF
>-|TRBV30|TRBJ2-7
CAWSVGGTSGRRYEQYF
>-|TRBV5-6|TRBJ2-5
CASSLGLAGGRETQYF
>-|TRBV28|TRBJ2-7
CASSSSLAGPPEQYF
>once|TRBV29-1|TRBJ2-7
CSVAIRNEQYF
>-|TRBV6-4|TRBJ2-1
CASSDSYGRGVNEQFF
>-|TRBV20-1|TRBJ2-1
CSAREPPLAPQFF
>-|TRBV4-3|TRBJ2-1
CASSQGARGAGDEQFF
>-|TRBV7-9|TRBJ1-5
CASSGPNQPQHF
>-|TRBV4-1|TRBJ2-3
CASSQGGPEDTQYF
>-|TRBV30|TRBJ2-2
CAWTRDANTGELFF
>once|TRBV25-1|TRBJ1-1
CASSVQGTEAFF
>-|TRBV6-5|TRBJ2-2
CASSYGGQFPTGELFF
>-|TRBV27|TRBJ2-1
CASSPGGRVGQFF
>-|TRBV19|TRBJ1-1
CASSMGFGTEAFF
>-|TRBV24-1|TRBJ2-7
CATSDFAVPYEQYF
>-|TRBV15|TRBJ2-1
CATSRDLGRYNEQFF
>-|TRBV11-2|TRBJ2-5
CAGGKPDQETQYF
>-|TRBV13|TRBJ2-1
CASSPAGISYNEQFF
>-|TRBV12-3/TRBV12-4|TRBJ1-2
CASSFSPVANCGYTF
>few|TRBV4-3|TRBJ2-3
CASSPSRDLYTDTQYF
>-|TRBV25-1|TRBJ1-1
CASSGTGGEGAFF
>-|TRBV2|TRBJ2-1
CASSERASGSVEQFF